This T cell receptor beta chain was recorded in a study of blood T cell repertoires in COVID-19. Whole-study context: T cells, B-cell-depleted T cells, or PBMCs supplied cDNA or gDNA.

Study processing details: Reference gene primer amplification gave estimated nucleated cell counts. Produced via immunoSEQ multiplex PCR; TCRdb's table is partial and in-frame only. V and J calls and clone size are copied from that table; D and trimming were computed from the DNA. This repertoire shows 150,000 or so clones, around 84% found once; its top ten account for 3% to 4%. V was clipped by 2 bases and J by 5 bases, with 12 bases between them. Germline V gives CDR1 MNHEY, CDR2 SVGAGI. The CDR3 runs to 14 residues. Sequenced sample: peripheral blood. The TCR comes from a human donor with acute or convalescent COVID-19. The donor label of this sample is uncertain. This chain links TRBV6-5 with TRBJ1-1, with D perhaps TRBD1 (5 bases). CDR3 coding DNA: TGTGCCAGCAGTTACAGCGGGGGGAAGACTGAAGCTTTCTTT. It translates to CASSYSGGKTEAFF.